The clone carrying this T cell receptor beta chain appeared once. Germline-derived CDR1 and CDR2 are MDHEN and SYDVKM. The CDR3 is 14 residues long. V was trimmed by 7 bases and J by 1 base, leaving 14 bases between them. The data belong to a study of OX40 agonist ivuxolimab in advanced cancers. The data were produced by immunoSEQ multiplex PCR, yet TCRdb's version contains in-frame clones alone and is incomplete. The sample includes approximately 50,000 clones, approximately 91% of them seen just once. The sample consisted of CD4+ or CD8+ T cells sorted from blood, taken in a trial of the OX40 agonist ivuxolimab. This receptor was obtained from an adult with an advanced solid tumor such as melanoma, head and neck, liver or kidney cancer. The J gene is TRBJ2-7, the V gene TRBV28, with a weak D call TRBD2 (6 bases). The DNA for the CDR3 is TGTGCCAGCAAGTTTGGGGGGAGTTCCTACGAGCAGTACTTC. Translating gives CASKFGGSSYEQYF.